This T cell receptor (beta chain) was identified in a study of blood T cell repertoires in COVID-19. Measured with immunoSEQ multiplex PCR; TCRdb has only the in-frame clones, and not every one. This table holds about 260,000 clones, 70% to 90% found once. Germline values: CDR1 KGHSH, CDR2 LQKENI. V gave up 2 bases and J gave up 4 bases, with 20 bases separating them. CDR3 length equals 17 residues. This clone appeared once. This TCR was recovered from a woman aged 40 to 55 with acute or convalescent COVID-19. Sequenced material: peripheral blood. V and J are TRBV18 and TRBJ1-2, with D tentatively TRBD1 (5 bases). DNA for the CDR3: TGTGCCAGCTCACCAAACCCCGCCGACCCTGGGGCCTATGGCTACACCTTC. This encodes CASSPNPADPGAYGYTF.